The subject of this entry is one TCR beta chain. This specimen comes from a study of blood T cell repertoires in COVID-19. Study in general: Sites across the United States, Italy and Spain contributed samples from acute and convalescent COVID-19. The cDNA or gDNA used as material had been derived from T cells, B-cell-depleted T cells, or PBMCs.

Recruitment covered about two dozen US areas and drew participants whose ages spanned about 18 to 89 years. As handled by the study authors: From reference gene primer amplification, estimates of nucleated cell counts were derived. Generated by immunoSEQ multiplex PCR, the TCRdb table keeps only in-frame clones and is missing some. V, J and clone size derive from that table, while D and trimming were established from the DNA sequence. This repertoire shows hundreds of thousands of clones, 88% found once; its top ten account for roughly 2%. The receptor's source is a woman aged 40 to 50 with acute COVID-19. Sequencing used PBMCs or T cells enriched from blood (not recorded which).

The CDR3 coding sequence is TGTGCCAGTAGTGCCTGGACTAGTGACCAAGAGACCCAGTACTTC. As protein: CASSAWTSDQETQYF. The chain has TRBV19 and TRBJ2-5; 7 bases are shared with TRBD2. The CDR3 is made up of 15 amino acids. V shed 5 bases, J shed 0 bases, and the junction held 6 bases outside the gene matches. Germline CDR1 reads LNHDA; CDR2 reads SQIVND (reference sequence).